A single T cell receptor (beta chain) is shown here with its context. Germline V gives CDR1 MNHEY, CDR2 SVGAGI. The CDR3 loop spans 15 amino acids. With 1 base clipped from V and 6 bases from J, the junction kept 8 bases outside the gene matches. The data were taken from a study of blood T cell repertoires in COVID-19. Produced via immunoSEQ multiplex PCR; TCRdb's table is partial and in-frame only. The sample records some 150,000 clones, over 80% being singletons. This chain uses TRBV6-5 with TRBJ2-7; 8 positions match TRBD1. The TCR originated in a woman in her fifties or sixties who had recovered from COVID-19. Source material: peripheral blood. The CDR3 bases are TGTGCCAGCAGTTACTTGCGGACAGGGATAGGCGAGCAGTACTTC. Protein product: CASSYLRTGIGEQYF.